This TCR beta chain was identified in a study of PD-1 blockade in classical Hodgkin lymphoma. Sequenced by immunoSEQ multiplex PCR; TCRdb stores in-frame clones only, minus some. The sample has roughly 30,000 clones; around 84% are singletons. General study findings and limits: CD4+ TCR diversity, unlike CD8+, rose significantly by C4D1. It was among complete responders that baseline diversity resembled that of newly diagnosed patients. Excluded were patients who started nivolumab under 1 year after ASCT, a group that had lower diversity.

Regarding this clone: Its antigen is still unknown.

Time point reported: cycle 4 day 1 (C4D1), after more than five weeks of nivolumab. Each of the patients experienced relapse following autologous stem cell transplantation, and their brentuximab vedotin exposure differed. Magnetic negative selection was used to purify CD4+ T cells from thawed PBMCs. CDR1 SGDLS and CDR2 YYNGEE come from the germline V gene. Trimming shortened V by 4 bases and J by 7 bases, and 14 bases separated the two germline ends. The CDR3 spans 14 residues. Sequencing was performed on CD4+ T cells from blood, taken before the fourth cycle of nivolumab. This clonotype was sampled from a human donor with classical Hodgkin lymphoma. The chain carries TRBV9 and TRBJ1-4, with a weak D call TRBD1 (6 bases). CDR3 in DNA: TGTGCCAGCAGCCAGACCGGGGGGCGTGAAAAACTGTTTTTT. Translated: CASSQTGGREKLFF. The whole variable domain, remainder taken from reference TRBV9 and TRBJ1-4, is DSGVTQTPKHLITATGQRVTLRCSPRSGDLSVYWYQQSLDQGLQFLIQYYNGEERAKGNILERFSAQQFPDLHSELNLSSLELGDSALYFCASSQTGGREKLFFGSGTQLSVL.